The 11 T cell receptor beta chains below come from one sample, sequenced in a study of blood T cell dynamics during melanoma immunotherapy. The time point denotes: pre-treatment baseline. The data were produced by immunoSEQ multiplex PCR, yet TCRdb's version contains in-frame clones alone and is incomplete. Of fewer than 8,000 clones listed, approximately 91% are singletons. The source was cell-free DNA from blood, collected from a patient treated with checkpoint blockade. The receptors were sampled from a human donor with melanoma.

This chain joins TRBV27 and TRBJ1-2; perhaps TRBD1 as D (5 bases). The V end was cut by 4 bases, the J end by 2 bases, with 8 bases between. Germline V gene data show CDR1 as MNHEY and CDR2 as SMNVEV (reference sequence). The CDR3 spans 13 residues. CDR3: CASSWGRNYGYTF. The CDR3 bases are TGTGCCAGCAGTTGGGGCAGGAACTATGGCTACACCTTC.

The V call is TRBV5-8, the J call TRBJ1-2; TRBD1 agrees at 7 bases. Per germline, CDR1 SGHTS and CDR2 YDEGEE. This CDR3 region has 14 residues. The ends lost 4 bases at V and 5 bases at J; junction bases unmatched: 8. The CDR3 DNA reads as TGTGCCAGCAGCACGGGACCGGGACAGTATGGCTACACCTTC. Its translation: CASSTGPGQYGYTF. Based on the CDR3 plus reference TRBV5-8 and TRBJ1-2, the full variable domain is EAGVTQSPTHLIKTRGQQATLRCSPISGHTSVYWYQQALGLGLQFLLWYDEGEERNRGNFPPRFSGRQFPNYSSELNVNALELEDSALYLCASSTGPGQYGYTFGSGTRLTVV.

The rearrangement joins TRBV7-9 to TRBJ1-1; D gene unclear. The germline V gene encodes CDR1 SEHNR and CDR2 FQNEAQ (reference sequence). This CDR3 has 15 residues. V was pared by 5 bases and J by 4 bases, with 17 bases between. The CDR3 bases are TGTGCCAGCAGCCCAAAAATCCGTATAGGCACTGAAGCTTTCTTT. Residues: CASSPKIRIGTEAFF.

CDR3 nucleotide sequence: TGTGCCAGCAGCCCCCTCCCCCAGAACACTGAAGCTTTCTTT. It codes for CASSPLPQNTEAFF. The chain links TRBV9 to TRBJ1-1; D gene uncertain. The ends were cut back, 4 bases at V and 1 base at J, with 11 bases in the middle. Germline V lookup: CDR1 SGDLS, CDR2 YYNGEE. The CDR3 covers 14 residues.

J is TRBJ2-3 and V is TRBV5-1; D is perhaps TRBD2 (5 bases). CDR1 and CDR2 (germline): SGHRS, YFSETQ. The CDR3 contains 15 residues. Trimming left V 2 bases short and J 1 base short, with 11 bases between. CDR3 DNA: TGCGCCAGCAGCTTTGAGGGCGCGGGCACAGATACGCAGTATTTT. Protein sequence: CASSFEGAGTDTQYF.

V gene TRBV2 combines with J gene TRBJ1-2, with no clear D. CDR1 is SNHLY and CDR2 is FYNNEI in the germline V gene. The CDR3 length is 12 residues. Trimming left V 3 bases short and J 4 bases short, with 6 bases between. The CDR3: CASSEGSYGYTF. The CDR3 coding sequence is TGTGCCAGCAGTGAGGGCAGCTATGGCTACACCTTC.

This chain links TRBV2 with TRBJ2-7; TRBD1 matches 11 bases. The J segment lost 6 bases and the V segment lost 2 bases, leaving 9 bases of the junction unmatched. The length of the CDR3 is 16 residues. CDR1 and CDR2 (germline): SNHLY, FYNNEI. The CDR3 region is CASSELGTGGVREQYF. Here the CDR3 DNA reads TGTGCCAGCAGTGAATTAGGGACAGGGGGGGTTCGCGAGCAGTACTTC.

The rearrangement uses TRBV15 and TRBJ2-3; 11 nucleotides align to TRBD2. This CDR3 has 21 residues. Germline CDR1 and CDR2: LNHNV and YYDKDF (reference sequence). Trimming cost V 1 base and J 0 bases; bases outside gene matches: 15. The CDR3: CATSRVESSGRHRPSTDTQYF. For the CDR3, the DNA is TGTGCCACCAGCAGAGTGGAGTCTAGCGGGAGGCATAGGCCAAGCACAGATACGCAGTATTTT.

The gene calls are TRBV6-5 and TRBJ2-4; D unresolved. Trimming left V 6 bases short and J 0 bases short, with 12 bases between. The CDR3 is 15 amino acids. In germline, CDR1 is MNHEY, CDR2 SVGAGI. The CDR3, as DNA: TGTGCCAGCAGGACGACAAAGCTAGCCAAAAACATTCAGTACTTC. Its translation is CASRTTKLAKNIQYF.

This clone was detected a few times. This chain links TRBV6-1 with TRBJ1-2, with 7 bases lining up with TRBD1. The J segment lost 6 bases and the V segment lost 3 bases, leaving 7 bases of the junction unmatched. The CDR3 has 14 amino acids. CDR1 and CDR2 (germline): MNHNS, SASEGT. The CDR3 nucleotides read TGTGCCAGCAGTGAGGGATACCAGGGGGATGGCTACACCTTC. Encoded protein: CASSEGYQGDGYTF.

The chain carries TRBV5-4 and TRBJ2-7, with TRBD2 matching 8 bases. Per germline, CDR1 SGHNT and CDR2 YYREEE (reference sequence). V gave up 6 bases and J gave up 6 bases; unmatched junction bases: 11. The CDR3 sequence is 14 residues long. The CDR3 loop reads CASTLGGAVGEQYF. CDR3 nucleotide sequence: TGTGCCAGCACCCTCGGGGGGGCGGTCGGCGAGCAGTACTTC.